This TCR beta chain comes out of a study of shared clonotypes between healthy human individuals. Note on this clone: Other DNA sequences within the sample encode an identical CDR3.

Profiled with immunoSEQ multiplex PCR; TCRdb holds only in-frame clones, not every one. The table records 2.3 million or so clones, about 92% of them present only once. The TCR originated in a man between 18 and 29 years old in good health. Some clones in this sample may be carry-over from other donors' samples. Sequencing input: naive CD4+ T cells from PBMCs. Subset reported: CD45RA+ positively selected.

The CDR3 is CASSLGHYEQYF. CDR3 in DNA: TGTGCCAGCAGCTTGGGGCACTACGAGCAGTACTTC. This rearrangement joins TRBV5-4 to TRBJ2-7; D gene uncertain. The germline CDR1 and CDR2 sequences are SGHNT and YYREEE (reference sequence). The CDR3 totals 12 residues. The germline V and J ends were trimmed by 0 bases and 3 bases, with 4 bases remaining between them. The full variable domain, with the rest looked up from reference TRBV5-4 and TRBJ2-7, is ETGVTQSPTHLIKTRGQQVTLRCSSQSGHNTVSWYQQALGQGPQFIFQYYREEENGRGNFPPRFSGLQFPNYSSELNVNALELDDSALYLCASSLGHYEQYFGPGTRLTVT.